The following is a T cell receptor (beta chain) sequence with its context. Vbeta (60) and Jbeta (13) primers were used in the PCR. Source study methods: There were 80 million or so unique TCR beta chains by a later count, and some 12 million of them were shared. The repertoire was sequenced with immunoSEQ multiplex PCR; TCRdb's copy has only in-frame clones and lacks some. V and J calls plus clone size are reproduced from that table; the DNA served to infer D and trimming. The sample spans 75,000 to 95,000 clones; the ten largest clones claim 5% to 6.5%. The source of the sample is a study of cytomegalovirus exposure and HLA in healthy donors. Study background: Previous work identified 95 million to 140 million unique TCR beta sequences from about 179 million T cells.

The CDR3 is made up of 13 amino acids. Germline CDR1 MNHNS, CDR2 SASEGT. V gave up 4 bases and J gave up 7 bases, with 13 bases separating them. This chain connects TRBV6-1 to TRBJ1-1, with TRBD1 as a possible D gene (5 bases). This receptor was taken from a girl between 10 and 17 years old in good health and CMV-seropositive. The sample consisted of PBMCs. In DNA form, the CDR3 reads TGTGCCAGCAGTGCCTCGGGACTTATTGAAGCTTTCTTT. Amino acids: CASSASGLIEAFF.